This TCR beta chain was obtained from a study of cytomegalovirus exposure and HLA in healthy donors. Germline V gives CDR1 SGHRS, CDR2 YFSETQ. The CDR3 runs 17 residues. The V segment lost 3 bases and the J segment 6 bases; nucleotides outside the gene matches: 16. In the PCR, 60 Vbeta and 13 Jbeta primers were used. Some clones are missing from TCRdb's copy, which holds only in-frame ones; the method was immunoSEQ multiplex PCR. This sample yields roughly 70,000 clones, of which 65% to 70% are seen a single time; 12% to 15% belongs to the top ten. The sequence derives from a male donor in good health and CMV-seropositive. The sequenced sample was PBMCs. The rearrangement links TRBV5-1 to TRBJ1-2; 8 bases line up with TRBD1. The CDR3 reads CASSWLGRDRRGDGYTF. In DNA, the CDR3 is TGCGCCAGCAGCTGGTTAGGCCGGGACAGGCGAGGGGATGGCTACACCTTC. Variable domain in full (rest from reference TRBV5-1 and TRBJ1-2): KAGVTQTPRYLIKTRGQQVTLSCSPISGHRSVSWYQQTPGQGLQFLFEYFSETQRNKGNFPGRFSGRQFSNSRSEMNVSTLELGDSALYLCASSWLGRDRRGDGYTFGSGTRLTVV.